This T cell receptor (beta chain) was identified in a study of blood T cells in healthy people across ages (dated by TCRdb to between 2014 and 2017). A note on the overall study: Template switching captured roughly one uniquely barcoded TCR beta cDNA molecule per two T cells in model experiments. Using deep sequencing normalized with unique cDNA molecular identifiers, the study measured how TCR beta repertoire diversity changes with age. Donors of different ages were randomly distributed across sequencing lanes to avoid experimental bias. For two donors (one aged 18 to 29 and one aged 80 or older), the study analyzed two additional independent replicas of 1 million unique cDNA reads from the same blood draw. Donors were grouped into four age groups: young (average 16 years), middle-aged (under 40), aged (62) and long-lived (just over 80). Study-wide conclusions, independent of this receptor: The long-lived group showed more naive CD4+ T cells, fewer expanded clones and increased TCR diversity than the aged group, suggesting age selection. Donor CMV infection status was unknown, potentially confounding age-related changes in expanded clonotypes. Conclusive comparison of naive and antigen-experienced compartments was prevented by the profiling of bulk unsorted PBMCs. Estimates of total diversity based on one million sequenced T cells were considered lower bounds and underestimates. Observed TCR beta diversity per million T cells fell roughly linearly with age, and a significant reduction was already apparent by age about 43. A strong correlation was found between observed TCR beta diversity and the percentage of naive T cells measured by flow cytometry.

The CDR3 spans 14 residues, from the cysteine through the phenylalanine. Just CDR3 DNA is preserved here, 42 bases in frame from base 1. Reading the germline V gene gives CDR1 MGHRA and CDR2 YSYEKL. Trimming removed 0 bases from V and 2 bases from J, leaving 5 bases between the germline ends. The library was generated by 5' RACE. Sequenced using an Illumina HiSeq 2500. A second roughly 7 to 11 cycle PCR used a sample-barcoded 5' primer and a J-beta primer mix. A unique molecular identifier was introduced onto each TCR beta cDNA molecule by a template-switch 5' adaptor carrying 12 random nucleotides. Each sample yielded at least 3 million CDR3-containing paired-end reads. First-strand cDNA synthesis was performed from all RNA using the Mint cDNA synthesis kit, with priming by a TRBC-specific oligonucleotide. Following uracil-DNA glycosylase treatment, a first 18-cycle PCR with universal primers M1SS and BC2_uni_R was performed on all cDNA. Per the original workflow: For normalization, 1 million high-quality reads, each with a distinct molecular identifier, were randomly selected from each sample. Reads sharing molecular identifiers were discarded rather than binned into consensus sequences. MiTCR, with a Q25 quality threshold and the strictest error-elimination algorithm, was used for CDR3 identification, clonotype clustering and error correction. A nonparametric unseen species model with Euler transformation was used to estimate a lower bound on total TCR beta diversity. The public reads were reanalyzed by TCRdb: fastp trimming at Q25, MiXCR alignment, in-frame beta chains only. Rows merge per CDR3 protein into single entries with the most common DNA and genes. Here the V and J calls rest on TCRdb's processing, not on the authors' analysis. The table for this sample lists over a million distinct CDR3 sequences; around two fifths of them were counted only once. The ten largest clones take up 7% to 9.5% of the sample.

The roughly 39 donors, aged about 6 to 95 years, were systemically healthy Caucasian individuals from Russia. Each donor gave roughly 9.5 milliliters of peripheral blood, collected into EDTA-treated Vacutainer tubes. PBMCs were isolated by Ficoll-Paque density-gradient centrifugation, with at least 6 million obtained per sample. Total RNA was extracted from PBMCs with Trizol reagent, with at least 6 micrograms obtained per sample. For every donor, an aliquot of PBMCs went through flow cytometry to measure the percentages of naive CD45RAhigh/CD27high T cells. With respect to this clonotype: Its antigen is still unknown. One base away there is no much larger clone; base qualities are not given.

The sequence is built from TRBV4-1 and TRBJ1-5, with no confident D gene call. The sample consisted of blood. The receptor was isolated from a woman between 18 and 30 years old in good health. The DNA reads TGCGCCAGCAGCCAAGATATAGGCAATCAGCCCCAGCATTTT. This translates into CASSQDIGNQPQHF.